A selection of T cell receptor beta chains follows, all from one sample in a study of blood T cell repertoires in COVID-19. Repertoires were generated with immunoSEQ multiplex PCR, while TCRdb's copy carries only in-frame clones and drops some. Here the sample spans roughly 380,000 clones, about 89% being singletons. The sample was peripheral blood. The source is a woman in her thirties or forties with COVID-19, enrolled during active disease. Both conserved end residues are part of each CDR3. Only some rows state a clone size, as once, few, many or a class for expanded clones.

V: TRBV7-2
size: -
CDR3: CASSFWVREIASSPLHF

V: TRBV6-5
size: -
CDR3: CASSLGQGGYYEQYF

V: TRBV30
size: -
CDR3: CAWSQGRNTIYF

V: TRBV5-1
size: -
CDR3: CASSWGQGNTEAFF

V: TRBV27
size: -
CDR3: CASRVDRGYREQYF

V: TRBV2
size: -
CDR3: CASTGNSGNTIYF

V: TRBV5-1
size: once
CDR3: CASSFFTLTVNTEAFF

V: TRBV27
size: -
CDR3: CASSFTFGGGYTF

V: TRBV7-9
size: -
CDR3: CASSLGSGGYNEQFF

V: TRBV12-3/TRBV12-4
size: -
CDR3: CASRSESGQPQHF

V: TRBV7-2
size: -
CDR3: CASSLGSQGRYEQYF

V: TRBV11-3
size: -
CDR3: CASSSRDRLSSYNEQFF

V: TRBV7-9
size: -
CDR3: CASSPHWDRGRMNTEAFF

V: TRBV2
size: -
CDR3: CASTIPLNTEAFF

V: TRBV6-4
size: -
CDR3: CASSDSKHGEQFF

V: TRBV28
size: -
CDR3: CASTSKSGGYTF

V: TRBV3-1/TRBV3-2
size: -
CDR3: CASSQARVGISNQPQHF

V: TRBV11-3
size: -
CDR3: CASSLMTGEQYF

V: TRBV5-1
size: -
CDR3: CASSAVAGGDTGELFF

V: TRBV6-2/TRBV6-3
size: once
CDR3: CASSYGGSSYNEQFF

V: TRBV28
size: -
CDR3: CASSPGQVNTEAFF

V: TRBV28
size: once
CDR3: CASSRDRGDNQPQHF

V: TRBV29-1
size: -
CDR3: CSASTGGDYGYTF

V: TRBV6-5
size: once
CDR3: CASGRGSREQYF

V: TRBV30
size: few
CDR3: CAWKAGGTYGYTF

V: TRBV19
size: -
CDR3: CASSLGQYTEAFF

V: TRBV7-2
size: -
CDR3: CASSSQTGISYEQYF

V: TRBV5-4
size: -
CDR3: CASSLGGSVSGNTIYF

V: TRBV19
size: -
CDR3: CATKGTGYYEQYF

V: TRBV5-1
size: -
CDR3: CASSLPQGRDEKLFF

V: TRBV25-1
size: once
CDR3: CASSGLSGSHEQFF

V: TRBV30
size: -
CDR3: CAWSPGGPYGYTF

V: TRBV5-1
size: -
CDR3: CASTLGGGDYGYTF

V: TRBV5-1
size: -
CDR3: CASSFGDTYEQYF

V: TRBV30
size: -
CDR3: CAWSSGVNQPQHF

V: TRBV19
size: -
CDR3: CASSIRSPGDNEKLFF

V: TRBV7-9
size: -
CDR3: CASSFDRSNEKLFF

V: TRBV30
size: -
CDR3: CAWTQQGGNQPQHF

V: TRBV7-9
size: -
CDR3: CASSLRGADTQYF

V: TRBV28
size: -
CDR3: CASSGGQSFTQPQHF

V: TRBV7-2
size: -
CDR3: CATQLRGGGNEQFF

V: TRBV18
size: -
CDR3: CASSRITALKSGEKLFF

V: TRBV18
size: -
CDR3: CASSPETGEHSGELFF

V: TRBV28
size: once
CDR3: CASSQGTVATNEKLFF

V: TRBV7-9
size: once
CDR3: CASSLSPGGVEGYTF

V: TRBV27
size: -
CDR3: CASSLTGGEQYF

V: TRBV28
size: -
CDR3: CASSSPGQGNTEAFF

V: TRBV5-6
size: -
CDR3: CASSPGETYPGYTF

V: TRBV18
size: few
CDR3: CASSPLLGRTNTGELFF

V: TRBV28
size: -
CDR3: CASSFRGQLRRYGYTF

V: TRBV27
size: -
CDR3: CASSPSLVFNNEQFF

V: TRBV28
size: -
CDR3: CASTILNQPQHF

V: TRBV28
size: -
CDR3: CASTGGQGWYNEQFF